This TCR beta chain was retrieved from a study of blood T cell repertoires in COVID-19. Study-wide background: Researchers got acute and convalescent COVID-19 samples from the United States, Italy and Spain. From T cells, B-cell-depleted T cells, or PBMCs came the material, which was cDNA or gDNA.

Participant ages covered roughly 18 to 89 years across around 25 US areas. This clone appeared a single time. Sequencing used immunoSEQ multiplex PCR; TCRdb keeps in-frame clones, though not all of them. The table has approximately 200,000 clones, roughly 80% seen once. The germline CDR1 and CDR2 sequences are MDHEN and SYDVKM. This CDR3 is built from 13 residues. V shed 8 bases and J shed 2 bases, with 10 bases lying between them. The origin of this receptor is a man aged 40-49 years who had recovered from COVID-19. Sequencing used PBMCs or T cells enriched from blood (not recorded which). This sequence joins TRBV28 and TRBJ1-3, with D hard to call. In DNA, the CDR3 is TGTGCCAGCTACGCTCGGGCTGGAAACACCATATATTTT. Translating gives CASYARAGNTIYF.